Presented here are 2 T cell receptor beta chains from one specimen sequenced in a study of CD8 T cells in Susac syndrome (dated by TCRdb to between 2018 and 2021). The library relied on the immunoSEQ multiplex PCR assay. RNA was extracted using the RNeasy kit, and roughly 0.5 to 1 ug of the RNA was reverse transcribed with random hexamers. The public reads were reprocessed in TCRdb via fastp at Q25 and MiXCR, keeping in-frame beta chains. Rows merge per CDR3 protein into single entries with the most common DNA and genes. The sample includes 180,000 or so distinct CDR3 sequences, with about 95% observed a single time. Approximately 0.094% of the sample rests with the top ten. The material sequenced was CD4+ T cells from PBMCs. All receptors come from a human donor in good health.

Worth noting for this clonotype: A junction end diverges from the germline sequence, so it may reflect a read error. The chain uses TRBV4-1 and TRBJ1-5; D is possibly TRBD1 (5 bases). The germline V gene has CDR1 MGHRA and CDR2 YSYEKL. The CDR3 sequence is 14 residues long. Here the CDR3 reads CASSQDGGNRPQHF. The CDR3, as DNA: TGCGCCAGCAGCCAAGATGGGGGGAATCGGCCCCAGCATTTT.

This chain joins TRBV5-1 and TRBJ1-5, with a weak D call TRBD1 (6 bases). Germline assignment: CDR1 SGHRS and CDR2 YFSETQ. V lost 7 bases to trimming and J lost 1 base, with 6 bases between them. The CDR3 spans 12 residues. The CDR3 loop is CASDRSNQPQHF. DNA of the CDR3: TGCGCCAGCGACAGGAGCAATCAGCCCCAGCATTTT. The full variable domain, rest sourced from reference TRBV5-1 and TRBJ1-5, is KAGVTQTPRYLIKTRGQQVTLSCSPISGHRSVSWYQQTPGQGLQFLFEYFSETQRNKGNFPGRFSGRQFSNSRSEMNVSTLELGDSALYLCASDRSNQPQHFGDGTRLSIL.